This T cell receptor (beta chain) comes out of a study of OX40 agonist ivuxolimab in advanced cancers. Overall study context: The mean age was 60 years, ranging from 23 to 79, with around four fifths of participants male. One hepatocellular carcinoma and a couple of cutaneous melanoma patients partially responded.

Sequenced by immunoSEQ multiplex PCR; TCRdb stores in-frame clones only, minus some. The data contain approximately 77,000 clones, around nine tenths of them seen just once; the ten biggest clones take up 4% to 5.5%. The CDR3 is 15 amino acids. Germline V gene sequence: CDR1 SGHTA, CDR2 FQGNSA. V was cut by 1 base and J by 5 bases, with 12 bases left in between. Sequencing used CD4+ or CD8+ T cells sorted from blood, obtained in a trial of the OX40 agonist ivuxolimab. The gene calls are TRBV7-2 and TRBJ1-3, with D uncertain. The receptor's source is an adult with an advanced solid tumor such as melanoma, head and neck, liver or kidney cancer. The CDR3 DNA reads TGTGCCAGCAGCTTAGGAGGAGGGCGAAGAAACACCATATATTTT. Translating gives CASSLGGGRRNTIYF.